These 10 T cell receptor beta chains originate from one sample sequenced in a study of cytomegalovirus exposure and HLA in healthy donors. A multiplex PCR was run with 60 Vbeta primers and 13 Jbeta primers. The protocol was immunoSEQ multiplex PCR, while the TCRdb copy is restricted to in-frame clones and leaves out a portion. The sample consists of 150,000 to 200,000 clones, almost 75% of them appearing once. Sequencing was performed on PBMCs. These receptor sequences come from a woman under 30 in good health and CMV-seropositive.

The rearrangement links TRBV7-2 to TRBJ2-1; 7 bases fit TRBD2. The CDR3 has 15 amino acids. In germline, CDR1 is SGHTA, CDR2 FQGNSA. The trim removed 1 base at V and 7 bases at J, leaving 7 bases unmatched. The CDR3 protein is CASSLGGTKKNEQFF. The CDR3 bases are TGTGCCAGCAGCTTAGGAGGGACTAAGAAAAATGAGCAGTTCTTC.

This chain connects TRBV10-3 to TRBJ2-5; 9 bases agree with TRBD1. Looked up from germline, CDR1 is ENHRY and CDR2 is SYGVKD. The CDR3 totals 16 residues. J was trimmed by 5 bases and V by 3 bases; bases with no gene match: 10. CDR3 region: CAISDMGQGGRETQYF. CDR3 DNA: TGTGCCATCAGTGACATGGGACAGGGTGGGAGGGAGACCCAGTACTTC.

This clone came up a few times. The gene calls are TRBV5-1 and TRBJ2-5, with TRBD2 identical over 11 bases. This CDR3 has 15 amino acids. The trim removed 5 bases at V and 2 bases at J, leaving 5 bases unmatched. Germline V gene data show CDR1 as SGHRS and CDR2 as YFSETQ. CDR3 nucleotide sequence: TGCGCCAGCAGGACACTAGCGGGGGATCAAGAGACCCAGTACTTC. Amino acids: CASRTLAGDQETQYF.

The V call is TRBV10-3, the J call TRBJ1-1; D is undetermined. Germline V gene sequence: CDR1 ENHRY, CDR2 SYGVKD. CDR3 size: 13 residues. With 3 bases removed from V and 1 base from J, the gap between germline ends came to 6 bases. The CDR3 region is CAISDHRNTEAFF. CDR3 bases: TGTGCCATCAGTGATCATAGGAACACTGAAGCTTTCTTT.

The chain uses TRBV7-2 and TRBJ1-2, with 8 bases matching TRBD1. Germline V gene sequence: CDR1 SGHTA, CDR2 FQGNSA. The CDR3 has 13 amino acids. Unmatched junction bases numbered 7, after V lost 5 bases and J lost 8 bases. CDR3 in amino acids: CASSPTGASGYTF. DNA for the CDR3: TGTGCCAGCAGCCCGACAGGGGCGTCGGGCTACACCTTC.

The V and J genes are TRBV4-3 and TRBJ1-2, with D hard to call. CDR3 length equals 13 residues. Looked up from germline, CDR1 is LGHNA and CDR2 is YSLEER. With 2 bases removed from V and 8 bases from J, the gap between germline ends came to 12 bases. CDR3 protein: CASSQRLMGGYTF. The CDR3 nucleotides read TGCGCCAGCAGCCAACGACTAATGGGGGGCTACACCTTC.

J is TRBJ1-5 and V is TRBV15; D unclear. The CDR3 runs to 15 residues. Germline V gives CDR1 LNHNV, CDR2 YYDKDF (reference sequence). V was clipped by 1 base and J by 0 bases, with 7 bases between them. For the CDR3, the DNA is TGTGCCACCAGCAGAGTGGCGGATAGCAATCAGCCCCAGCATTTT. Encoded protein: CATSRVADSNQPQHF.

V and J are TRBV5-5 and TRBJ2-5; the match to TRBD2 covers 7 bases. The CDR3 is 13 residues long. Germline loops: CDR1 SGHKS, CDR2 YYEKEE (reference sequence). J lost 5 bases, V lost 4 bases, and 5 bases had no gene match. The CDR3 coding sequence is TGTGCCAGCAGCCTATCTAGCGGTGAGACCCAGTACTTC. Its protein is CASSLSSGETQYF.

The genes are TRBV10-3 and TRBJ1-6; D not certain. The V gene lost 0 bases and the J gene lost 8 bases, with 14 bases spanning the gap. This CDR3 is 16 amino acids long. The germline V gene has CDR1 ENHRY and CDR2 SYGVKD. CDR3 region: CAISESVGTRDSPLHF. The CDR3 DNA reads TGTGCCATCAGTGAGTCGGTGGGTACGAGGGATTCACCCCTCCACTTT.

There are a few counts of this clone. The chain carries TRBV28 and TRBJ1-1; D remains ambiguous. Germline lookup yields CDR1 MDHEN and CDR2 SYDVKM. This CDR3 is built from 13 residues. The germline V and J ends were trimmed by 1 base and 5 bases, with 8 bases remaining between them. The CDR3 nucleotides read TGTGCCAGCAGTTTATATCTTCTTACTGAAGCTTTCTTT. Translating it yields CASSLYLLTEAFF. The whole variable domain, remainder taken from reference TRBV28 and TRBJ1-1, is DVKVTQSSRYLVKRTGEKVFLECVQDMDHENMFWYRQDPGLGLRLIYFSYDVKMKEKGDIPEGYSVSREKKERFSLILESASTNQTSMYLCASSLYLLTEAFFGQGTRLTVV.